A single T cell receptor (beta chain) is shown here with its context. Its cognate antigen is unknown. The CDR3 contains 12 residues. From germline, CDR1 is SQVTM and CDR2 ANQGSEA. V gave up 3 bases and J gave up 2 bases; unmatched junction bases: 1. The entry originates in a study of OX40 agonist ivuxolimab in advanced cancers. Looking at the study overall: People in dose escalation had one of these cancers: hepatocellular carcinoma, melanoma, renal cell or head and neck cancer. Study observations and caveats: Dose levels from 0.1 to 3.0 mg/kg saw CD4+ and CD8+ blood T cells expand clonally by week 6.

Repertoires were generated with immunoSEQ multiplex PCR, while TCRdb's copy carries only in-frame clones and drops some. The sample consists of roughly 30,000 clones, around 85% of them appearing once. The V gene is TRBV29-1, the J gene TRBJ2-7; TRBD1 agrees at 7 bases. Sequencing was performed on CD4+ or CD8+ T cells sorted from blood, taken in a trial of the OX40 agonist ivuxolimab. The source of this sequence is an adult with an advanced solid tumor such as melanoma, head and neck, liver or kidney cancer. CDR3 DNA sequence: TGCAGCGTTGAGGGACAGCCCTACGAGCAGTACTTC. This translates into CSVEGQPYEQYF.